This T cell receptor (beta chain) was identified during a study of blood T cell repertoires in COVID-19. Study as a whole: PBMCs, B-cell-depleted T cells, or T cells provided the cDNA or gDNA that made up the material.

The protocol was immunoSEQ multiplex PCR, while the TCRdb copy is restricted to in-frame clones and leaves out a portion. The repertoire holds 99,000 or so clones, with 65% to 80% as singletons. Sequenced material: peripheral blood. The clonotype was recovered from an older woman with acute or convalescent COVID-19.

CDR3 nucleotides: TGTGCCACCAGTGATTCACGGTTAGATACGCAGTATTTT. Its translation is CATSDSRLDTQYF. The chain employs TRBV24-1 and TRBJ2-3, with D unresolved. CDR1 is KGHDR and CDR2 is SFDVKD in the germline V gene. This CDR3 is built from 13 residues. Trimming took off 2 bases at V and 5 bases at J, with 7 bases between the two ends.